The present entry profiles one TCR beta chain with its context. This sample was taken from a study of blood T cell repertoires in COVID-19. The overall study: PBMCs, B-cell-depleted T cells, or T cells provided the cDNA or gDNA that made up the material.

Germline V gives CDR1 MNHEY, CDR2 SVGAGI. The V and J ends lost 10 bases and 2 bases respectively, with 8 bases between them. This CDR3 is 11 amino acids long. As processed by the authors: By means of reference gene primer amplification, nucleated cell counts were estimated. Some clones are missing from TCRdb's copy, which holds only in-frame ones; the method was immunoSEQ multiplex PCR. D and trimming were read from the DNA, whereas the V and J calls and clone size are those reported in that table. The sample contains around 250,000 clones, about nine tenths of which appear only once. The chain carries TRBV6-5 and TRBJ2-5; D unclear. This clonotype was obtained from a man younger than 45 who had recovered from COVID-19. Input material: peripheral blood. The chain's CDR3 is CATGQQETQYF. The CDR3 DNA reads TGTGCCACCGGTCAACAAGAGACCCAGTACTTC.